Sequencing of this T cell receptor (beta chain) was carried out in a study of a mutant IDH1 vaccine in newly diagnosed glioma (dated by TCRdb to the early 2020s). Concerning the study at large: Vaccination began 4-6 weeks after radiotherapy alone, or alongside temozolomide cycles in the chemotherapy-containing groups. Peripheral blood samples were drawn at six visits, namely V03 (baseline), V05, V07, V10, V12 and V13. Longitudinal TCRB deep sequencing was performed for some 25 treated patients wherever samples were available for exploratory analyses. Visit V12 was the week-35 safety follow-up and visit V13 was the week-47 end of study. Before enrollment, most patients had been given radiochemotherapy with temozolomide as standard therapy, while the rest had received either radiotherapy alone or temozolomide alone. Of the 30 or so patients who were treated, around 62% were male and approximately 40% were female, and the mean age was about 37 years. Study-wide conclusions, independent of this receptor: Vaccine-induced immune responses across multiple MHC alleles were detected in 90% to 95% of patients. Pseudoprogression seemed to be unrelated to changes in the top peripheral T cell clonotypes found by TCRB sequencing. Availability determined which PBMC samples were chosen for TCRB deep sequencing. The authors noted that analyses of patient blood samples could not be reproduced because of sample limitations.

Library prep was done by the immunoSEQ multiplex PCR assay. Following the manufacturer's protocol, the hsTCRB Kit was used to amplify rearranged TCR beta chain sequences. An Illumina MiSeq was used to sequence the TCRB libraries. The original methods were these. The proprietary platform of the kit vendor was used for demultiplexing, trimming and gene mapping. TCRdb provides this immuneACCESS table in a form limited to in-frame rearrangements. Some clones are lacking; in checked studies, under half of them reflect an unresolved V gene, and why the rest are absent is not known. That table is the source of V, J and clone size, and D and trimming were worked out from the DNA. The table for this sample lists about 27,000 clones; about four fifths of them were counted only once. Roughly 7.8% of the sample is taken by the ten largest. About this clone itself: Its antigen has not been determined. Qualities for individual bases were not recorded, and no much larger clone is one base off.

According to the study, the label for this sample's time point signals: week 35, safety follow-up. Each vaccine dose, consisting of 300 ug of a 20-mer mutant IDH1 peptide in Montanide, was administered subcutaneously with topical imiquimod. Patients received eight vaccinations in weeks 1, 3, 5, 7, 11, 15, 19 and 23, corresponding to visits V03 through V10. Donors had newly diagnosed WHO grade 3 or 4 IDH1-mutant astrocytomas with loss of nuclear ATRX. The samples were drawn from NOA16, a multicentre, single-arm, open-label phase I trial in Germany that tested a mutant IDH1 peptide vaccine in humans for the first time. Genomic DNA for TCRB sequencing was isolated from EDTA blood with the DNeasy Blood and Tissue Kit. This sequence originates from a man aged 45-65 years with glioma. The starting material was PBMCs, obtained from a glioma patient whose treatment included an IDH1 peptide vaccine.

The CDR3 protein sequence reads: CASSPGETGGAYGYTF. The DNA is TGTGCCAGCTCACCAGGGGAGACAGGGGGCGCCTATGGCTACACCTTC. The V and J genes are TRBV18 and TRBJ1-2; TRBD1 matches 10 bases in the middle. The cysteine opens and the phenylalanine closes a CDR3 of 16 amino acids. Kept here is only the CDR3 DNA, which spans 48 bases and is read in frame from base 1. Germline trimming: 2 bases from V, 4 bases from J; junction bases outside gene matches: 7. CDR1 and CDR2 are drawn from the germline V gene: KGHSH, LQKENI.